This T cell receptor beta chain was profiled in a study of CD8 T cells in ankylosing spondylitis. J lost 4 bases, V lost 8 bases, and 6 bases had no gene match. This CDR3 has 14 residues. CDR1 and CDR2 (germline): MDHEN, SYDVKM. Regarding this clonotype: No antigen is known for it.

Study-level results: Blood from ankylosing spondylitis patients appeared to carry a characteristic roughly eight-variant TCR beta motif.

Scientists made TCR beta libraries using quantitative 5'-RACE with molecular barcodes. TCRdb re-derived calls from the 5' RACE reads in MiXCR, one entry per CDR3 protein. The data hold under 450,000 distinct CDR3 sequences, with approximately 22% observed a single time. Sequenced: blood, either unsorted or a sorted T cell fraction (not recorded which). The rearrangement joins TRBV28 to TRBJ2-2; 8 bases match TRBD1. The TCR was taken from a male donor with ankylosing spondylitis or in good health (not recorded which). CDR3 sequence (DNA): TGTGCCAGCCATGGACAGGGACCCACCGGGGAGCTGTTTTTT. It encodes CASHGQGPTGELFF.